The 21 T cell receptor beta chains below come from one sample, sequenced in a study of cytomegalovirus exposure and HLA in healthy donors. PCR used 60 Vbeta primers and 13 Jbeta primers. Data came from immunoSEQ multiplex PCR; TCRdb stores just in-frame clones and leaves some out. The table records about 100,000 clones, 65% to 80% of them present only once. Source material: PBMCs. These receptors all stem from a man aged 45-60 years in good health and CMV-seronegative.

The chain is built from TRBV5-5 and TRBJ2-1; 10 bases match TRBD2. The CDR3 consists of 15 residues. The germline CDR1 and CDR2 sequences are SGHKS and YYEKEE (reference sequence). After removal of 1 base from V and 3 bases from J, the junction contained 1 base not matched to a gene. The CDR3 sequence: CASSLWTSGYNEQFF. DNA for the CDR3: TGTGCCAGCAGCTTGTGGACTAGCGGCTACAATGAGCAGTTCTTC.

The genes are TRBV11-3 and TRBJ2-3; no firm D call. V was shortened by 1 base and J by 2 bases, with 10 bases between the two germline ends. The germline V gene encodes CDR1 SGHNT and CDR2 YENEEA. The CDR3 runs 15 residues. CDR3 bases: TGTGCCAGCAGCTTAGGGGCCGAAAACACAGATACGCAGTATTTT. This encodes CASSLGAENTDTQYF. The variable domain in full, completed from reference TRBV11-3 and TRBJ2-3, reads EAGVVQSPRYKIIEKKQPVAFWCNPISGHNTLYWYLQNLGQGPELLIRYENEEAVDDSQLPKDRFSAERLKGVDSTLKIQPAELGDSAVYLCASSLGAENTDTQYFGPGTRLTVL.

The chain joins TRBV19 to TRBJ1-5, with 9 bases fitting TRBD1. The V and J ends lost 5 bases and 6 bases, in that order; junction bases with no gene match: 14. Germline V gives CDR1 LNHDA, CDR2 SQIVND (reference sequence). This CDR3 is 17 amino acids long. The CDR3 DNA sequence: TGTGCCAGTAGTCCACACCCCCGGGACAGGGTCGGTCAGCCCCAGCATTTT. Translated, it gives CASSPHPRDRVGQPQHF. The entire variable domain, with the rest obtained from reference TRBV19 and TRBJ1-5, is as follows: DGGITQSPKYLFRKEGQNVTLSCEQNLNHDAMYWYRQDPGQGLRLIYYSQIVNDFQKGDIAEGYSVSREKKESFPLTVTSAQKNPTAFYLCASSPHPRDRVGQPQHFGDGTRLSIL.

The rearrangement links TRBV7-2 to TRBJ2-1; 9 positions match TRBD1. This CDR3 contains 14 residues. Germline lookup yields CDR1 SGHTA and CDR2 FQGNSA. With V trimmed by 4 bases and J by 6 bases, 4 bases remained unmatched. The CDR3 sequence is CASSSGTGTNEQFF. The CDR3 DNA is TGTGCCAGCAGCTCCGGGACAGGGACCAATGAGCAGTTCTTC.

This chain uses TRBV7-2 with TRBJ2-7; TRBD2 is a possible D gene (7 bases). The CDR3 consists of 13 residues. Germline-derived CDR1 and CDR2 are SGHTA and FQGNSA. V was trimmed by 2 bases and J by 7 bases, leaving 12 bases between them. The CDR3 DNA reads as TGTGCCAGCAGCTTATCGGAGGGGGGGGAGCAGTACTTC. This gives the protein CASSLSEGGEQYF.

This clone was counted a few times. V and J are TRBV5-1 and TRBJ2-3; D perhaps matches TRBD2 (6 bases). V was clipped by 0 bases and J by 0 bases, with 8 bases between them. The CDR3 runs 15 residues. From germline, CDR1 is SGHRS and CDR2 YFSETQ. The CDR3, as DNA: TGCGCCAGCAGCTTGGGCGGGGCTAGCACAGATACGCAGTATTTT. Protein sequence: CASSLGGASTDTQYF.

This chain connects TRBV19 to TRBJ1-5; D may be TRBD1 (6 bases). The CDR3 sequence is 16 residues long. The germline V gene has CDR1 LNHDA and CDR2 SQIVND (reference sequence). The ends were cut back, 4 bases at V and 0 bases at J, with 13 bases in the middle. Here the CDR3 DNA reads TGTGCCAGTAGTAGGACAGAGACATATAGCAATCAGCCCCAGCATTTT. Protein sequence: CASSRTETYSNQPQHF. The variable domain in full, with the rest retrieved from reference TRBV19 and TRBJ1-5, is DGGITQSPKYLFRKEGQNVTLSCEQNLNHDAMYWYRQDPGQGLRLIYYSQIVNDFQKGDIAEGYSVSREKKESFPLTVTSAQKNPTAFYLCASSRTETYSNQPQHFGDGTRLSIL.

In its sample, this clone was seen a few times. The V and J genes are TRBV5-3 and TRBJ1-3; D not resolved. TRBV5-3 is annotated as an ORF whose role is uncertain. V lost 6 bases and J lost 4, with 11 bases in between. The length of the CDR3 is 13 residues. CDR3 nucleotides: TGTGCCAGAACAATAATCGGGGGAAACACCATATATTTT. Translation: CARTIIGGNTIYF.

The V gene is TRBV10-1, the J gene TRBJ1-2, with TRBD1 identical over 10 bases. Germline V gene lookup returns CDR1 WNHNN and CDR2 SYGVQD (reference sequence). This CDR3 contains 14 residues. V was clipped by 3 bases and J by 8 bases; unmatched bases: 6. The CDR3 DNA reads as TGCGCCAGCAGTGATAGACAGGGGGCGTGGGGCTACACCTTC. Protein sequence: CASSDRQGAWGYTF.

The rearrangement joins TRBV5-4 to TRBJ1-4, with D maybe TRBD1 (6 bases). CDR3 length: 14 amino acids. With 2 bases removed from V and 8 bases from J, the gap between germline ends came to 13 bases. Germline CDR1 reads SGHNT; CDR2 reads YYREEE (reference sequence). The CDR3 DNA is TGTGCCAGCAGCTTACAGGGAGAAAACGAAAAACTGTTTTTT. It translates to CASSLQGENEKLFF.

In this sample, this clone turned up once. CDR3 sequence reads: CASSPRQGNTGELFF. The DNA of the CDR3 is TGCGCCAGCAGTCCCCGACAAGGGAACACCGGGGAGCTGTTTTTT. This chain joins TRBV10-1 and TRBJ2-2; D remains unclear. Germline V lookup: CDR1 WNHNN, CDR2 SYGVQD (reference sequence). With 5 bases removed from V and 1 base from J, the gap between germline ends came to 11 bases. The CDR3 has 15 residues.

The rearrangement links TRBV7-2 to TRBJ1-2, with 9 positions matching TRBD1. Trimming removed 6 bases from V and 1 base from J; junction bases left unmatched: 6. Looked up from germline, CDR1 is SGHTA and CDR2 is FQGNSA. CDR3 length equals 15 residues. The CDR3 region has the DNA TGTGCCAGCAGTTCCACAGGGGGCCTTAACTATGGCTACACCTTC. Translating it yields CASSSTGGLNYGYTF.

The V call is TRBV30, the J call TRBJ1-5; 7 bases align to TRBD1. CDR3 length: 13 residues. V gave up 7 bases and J gave up 9 bases; unmatched junction bases: 12. Per the germline V gene, CDR1 is GTSNPN and CDR2 is SVGIG (reference sequence). CDR3 loop: CAYRGQGQGPQHF. CDR3 bases: TGTGCCTATAGGGGGCAGGGCCAGGGGCCCCAGCATTTT. The entire variable domain, with the rest obtained from reference TRBV30 and TRBJ1-5, is as follows: SQTIHQWPATLVQPVGSPLSLECTVEGTSNPNLYWYRQAAGRGLQLLFYSVGIGQISSEVPQNLSASRPQDRQFILSSKKLLLSDSGFYLCAYRGQGQGPQHFGDGTRLSIL.

The rearrangement uses TRBV6-1 and TRBJ2-5, with 10 bases matching TRBD2. Germline CDR1 is MNHNS and CDR2 is SASEGT. After removal of 4 bases from V and 2 bases from J, the junction contained 7 bases not matched to a gene. The CDR3 has 16 residues. The CDR3 region is CASSVFSGGFQETQYF. The CDR3 DNA sequence: TGTGCCAGCAGTGTTTTTAGCGGGGGGTTTCAAGAGACCCAGTACTTC.

V and J are TRBV18 and TRBJ1-1; TRBD1 is a possible D gene (6 bases). V lost 3 bases and J 3 bases, leaving 8 bases between the germline ends. CDR1 and CDR2 (germline): KGHSH, LQKENI. CDR3 length equals 13 residues. CDR3 nucleotides: TGTGCCAGCTCACCGAACAGGGACACTGAAGCTTTCTTT. This gives the protein CASSPNRDTEAFF.

J is TRBJ1-6 and V is TRBV5-1; no clear D. Germline loops: CDR1 SGHRS, CDR2 YFSETQ. V lost 0 bases and J 7 bases, leaving 11 bases between the germline ends. The CDR3 runs to 15 residues. DNA of the CDR3: TGCGCCAGCAGCTTGGCCGATGGGAGGAATTCACCCCTCCACTTT. Its translation is CASSLADGRNSPLHF.

The CDR3 sequence: CASSSNLAGGKNIQYF. For the CDR3, the DNA is TGTGCCAGCAGCTCCAATCTAGCGGGAGGCAAAAACATTCAGTACTTC. The V gene is TRBV11-1, the J gene TRBJ2-4; 11 nucleotides line up with TRBD2. The CDR3 has 16 residues. Germline CDR1 reads SGHAT; CDR2 reads FQDESV (reference sequence). J lost 3 bases, V lost 4 bases, and 5 bases had no gene match. The full variable domain, completed using reference TRBV11-1 and TRBJ2-4, is EAEVAQSPRYKITEKSQAVAFWCDPISGHATLYWYRQILGQGPELLVQFQDESVVDDSQLPKDRFSAERLKGVDSTLKIQPAELGDSAMYLCASSSNLAGGKNIQYFGAGTRLSVL.

V and J are TRBV18 and TRBJ2-3; no firm D call. V lost 5 bases, J lost 6 bases, and 12 bases lay in between. The CDR3 covers 13 residues. Germline CDR1 reads KGHSH; CDR2 reads LQKENI. CDR3 amino acids: CASSAAQIDTQYF. The CDR3 DNA is TGTGCCAGCTCAGCGGCTCAGATTGATACGCAGTATTTT.

In its sample, this clone was seen a few times. The genes are TRBV5-1 and TRBJ2-1; 7 nucleotides match TRBD2. The CDR3 contains 14 residues. V was clipped by 9 bases and J by 8 bases; unmatched bases: 14. Germline V CDR1 and CDR2: SGHRS, YFSETQ. CDR3 sequence (DNA): TGCGCCACAGGCGGGGGAGCGAGTGTTGATGAGCAGTTCTTC. Translated, it gives CATGGGASVDEQFF.

In this sample, this clone turned up a few times. The V and J genes are TRBV28 and TRBJ1-5; TRBD1 might be the D (5 bases). This CDR3 region has 12 residues. CDR1 MDHEN and CDR2 SYDVKM come from the germline V gene. Trimming removed 10 bases at V and 7 bases at J, with 14 bases between. CDR3 bases: TGTGCCACCCACGGGGGGACCCAGCCCCAGCATTTT. Translation: CATHGGTQPQHF.

This clone has just a few counts. Sequence at one end of the junction differs from germline and may be a read error. The chain combines TRBV7-7 with TRBJ2-1; the D gene is possibly TRBD2 (6 bases). From germline, CDR1 is SSHAT and CDR2 FNYEAQ (reference sequence). The CDR3 has 16 amino acids. The CDR3 DNA reads TGTGCTAGCAGCTTAAGTGGGGGGAGCTCCTACAATGAGCAGTTCTTC. Residues: CASSLSGGSSYNEQFF.